A selection of T cell receptor beta chains follows, all from one sample in a study of blood T cell repertoires in COVID-19. Assay used: immunoSEQ multiplex PCR; TCRdb lists only in-frame clones, some missing. The table shows fewer than 400,000 clones, with 85% occurring only once. Sequencing was performed on PBMCs or T cells enriched from blood (not recorded which). Receptors were obtained from a young woman who had been exposed to COVID-19. Each CDR3 is given with its conserved first and last residue. The D gene is left open where the match is weak. Size values are once, few and many counts, or a class for expanded clones, and some rows have none.

NA | TRBD1 | TRBJ2-7 | TRBV28 | CASSFSYGQGSYEQYF | TGTGCCAGCAGTTTCTCCTACGGACAGGGGTCCTACGAGCAGTACTTC
NA | NA | TRBJ2-7 | TRBV7-2 | CASSSARVGEQYF | TGTGCCAGCAGCTCGGCGCGGGTGGGGGAGCAGTACTTC
NA | TRBD1 | TRBJ1-5 | TRBV9 | CASSEQGGHQPQHF | TGTGCCAGCAGCGAACAGGGGGGCCATCAGCCCCAGCATTTT
NA | TRBD2 | TRBJ2-3 | TRBV9 | CASSVGSGGSTRTDTQYF | TGTGCCAGCAGCGTAGGTAGCGGGGGGTCCACCCGCACAGATACGCAGTATTTT
NA | TRBD2 | TRBJ2-7 | TRBV6-2/TRBV6-3 | CASSYYGRREQVYEQYF | TGTGCCAGCAGTTACTACGGGAGGAGGGAACAAGTTTACGAGCAGTACTTC
NA | TRBD2 | TRBJ2-3 | TRBV19 | CASRTSGSTDTQYF | TGTGCCAGTAGGACTAGCGGGAGCACAGATACGCAGTATTTT
NA | TRBD1 | TRBJ1-2 | TRBV5-6 | CASSLSGRGPIGYTF | TGTGCCAGCAGCTTGTCGGGCAGGGGGCCAATCGGCTACACCTTC
few | NA | TRBJ1-4 | TRBV27 | CASSPDSNEKLFF | TGTGCCAGCAGTCCGGACAGCAATGAAAAACTGTTTTTT
once | TRBD1 | TRBJ1-1 | TRBV28 | CASSFGTGFMNTEAFF | TGTGCCAGCAGTTTCGGGACAGGTTTCATGAACACTGAAGCTTTCTTT
many | NA | TRBJ2-7 | TRBV4-2 | CASSQERQISYEQYF | TGTGCCAGCAGCCAAGAACGCCAGATTTCCTACGAGCAGTACTTC
NA | NA | TRBJ2-2 | TRBV28 | CASSLETRRKEGELFF | TGTGCCAGCAGTTTGGAGACTAGGCGAAAGGAGGGGGAGCTGTTTTTT
NA | NA | TRBJ2-7 | TRBV12-3/TRBV12-4 | CASSGAGEQYF | TGTGCCAGCAGCGGAGCTGGCGAGCAGTACTTC
NA | TRBD2 | TRBJ2-3 | TRBV6-2/TRBV6-3 | CASSYGIAGARRDTQYF | TGTGCCAGCAGTTATGGAATAGCGGGGGCACGGAGGGATACGCAGTATTTT
NA | NA | TRBJ2-5 | TRBV9 | CASSVGPLGETQYF | TGTGCCAGCAGCGTAGGTCCCCTCGGGGAGACCCAGTACTTC
NA | TRBD1 | TRBJ2-7 | TRBV9 | CASSVGVSAGGYEQYF | TGTGCCAGCAGCGTAGGAGTGTCGGCAGGGGGCTACGAGCAGTACTTC
NA | NA | TRBJ1-2 | TRBV19 | CASSTYRAGYGYTF | TGTGCCAGTAGTACCTACAGGGCGGGCTATGGCTACACCTTC
NA | NA | TRBJ2-7 | TRBV15 | CATSRDERAAQYF | TGTGCCACCAGCAGAGATGAGCGGGCGGCGCAGTACTTC
NA | TRBD2 | TRBJ2-3 | TRBV9 | CASSGSLAGVSTDTQYF | TGTGCCAGCAGCGGATCCTTAGCGGGGGTTAGCACAGATACGCAGTATTTT
NA | TRBD1 | TRBJ2-7 | TRBV19 | CASRLRDSPYEQYF | TGTGCCAGTAGGCTCCGGGACAGTCCCTACGAGCAGTACTTC
NA | NA | TRBJ1-4 | TRBV28 | CASSLSAGMVRKLFF | TGTGCCAGCAGTTTATCGGCAGGGATGGTGAGAAAACTGTTTTTT
NA | TRBD1 | TRBJ1-1 | TRBV7-8 | CASSIYRDRGRRTEAFF | TGTGCCAGCAGCATATACCGGGACAGGGGACGGAGGACTGAAGCTTTCTTT
few | TRBD2 | TRBJ2-1 | TRBV29-1 | CSVGGTSGSYNEQFF | TGCAGCGTTGGAGGGACTAGCGGTTCCTACAATGAGCAGTTCTTC
few | TRBD1 | TRBJ2-3 | TRBV11-3 | CASSSGTGSISTDTQYF | TGTGCCAGCAGTTCCGGGACAGGATCCATTAGCACAGATACGCAGTATTTT
NA | NA | TRBJ1-6 | TRBV6-5 | CASSPGGSSPLHF | TGTGCCAGCAGTCCGGGGGGTAGTTCACCCCTCCACTTT
NA | TRBD1 | TRBJ1-1 | TRBV6-2/TRBV6-3 | CASSYVVGQENTEAFF | TGTGCCAGCAGTTACGTTGTGGGACAGGAGAACACTGAAGCTTTCTTT
few | NA | TRBJ1-5 | TRBV2 | CASRLSRLQGINQPQHF | TGTGCCAGCAGGCTCAGTCGCCTACAGGGCATCAATCAGCCCCAGCATTTT
NA | TRBD2 | TRBJ2-5 | TRBV11-1 | CASSRSGAGGQETQYF | TGTGCCAGCAGCCGCAGTGGAGCGGGGGGGCAAGAGACCCAGTACTTC
NA | NA | TRBJ1-4 | TRBV21-1 | CASSKELDRFATNEKLFF | TGTGCCAGCAGCAAAGAACTTGACAGATTTGCAACTAATGAAAAACTGTTTTTT
NA | TRBD2 | TRBJ2-1 | TRBV19 | CASSIVSSGGINGEQFF | TGTGCCAGTAGTATAGTTTCCAGCGGGGGGATCAATGGTGAGCAGTTCTTC
few | NA | TRBJ1-4 | TRBV11-2 | CASSPSVRTAATNEKLFF | TGTGCCAGCAGCCCAAGTGTGAGGACAGCCGCAACTAATGAAAAACTGTTTTTT
NA | NA | TRBJ2-3 | TRBV19 | CASSPTGYTQYF | TGTGCCAGTAGTCCGACTGGGTATACGCAGTATTTT
NA | TRBD2 | TRBJ2-1 | TRBV27 | CASSDRGGGGDEQFF | TGTGCCAGCAGTGATAGGGGCGGGGGAGGCGATGAGCAGTTCTTC
NA | NA | TRBJ2-7 | TRBV5-5 | CASSFRDYEQYF | TGTGCCAGCAGCTTTCGGGATTACGAGCAGTACTTC
NA | TRBD1 | TRBJ1-4 | TRBV11-2 | CASSFNPGQGFEKLFF | TGTGCCAGCAGCTTCAATCCGGGACAGGGTTTTGAAAAACTGTTTTTT
NA | TRBD1 | TRBJ2-5 | TRBV7-6 | CASSPIGDRGRETQYF | TGTGCCAGCAGCCCCATCGGCGACAGGGGGCGGGAGACCCAGTACTTC
NA | TRBD1 | TRBJ1-5 | TRBV27 | CASSLSRQGGPQHF | TGTGCCAGCAGTTTATCAAGACAGGGGGGTCCCCAGCATTTT
NA | NA | TRBJ1-6 | TRBV7-8 | CASSFDTGYNNSPLHF | TGTGCCAGCAGCTTCGACACAGGGTACAATAATTCACCCCTCCACTTT